A single sample is the source of the 21 T cell receptor beta chains below, sequenced in a study of blood T cell repertoires in COVID-19. Only in-frame clones appear in the TCRdb table, and some are missing; sequencing was by immunoSEQ multiplex PCR. The sample carries roughly 300,000 clones, approximately 84% recorded once. Sequencing was performed on PBMCs or T cells enriched from blood (not recorded which). Every receptor here comes from a man aged 25-45 years who had recovered from COVID-19.

V usage is TRBV19 and J usage is TRBJ2-1, with 9 bases matching TRBD1. Germline trimming cut 3 bases from V and 9 bases from J; bases unmatched to any gene: 12. CDR1 and CDR2 from the germline V gene are LNHDA and SQIVND (reference sequence). The CDR3 contains 16 residues. The CDR3 region has the DNA TGTGCCAGTAGTATTTTGGGGGTACAGGGGGCCGTTGAGCAGTTCTTC. Its translation is CASSILGVQGAVEQFF.

V is TRBV5-4 and J is TRBJ2-7, with D possibly TRBD2 on 5 matching bases. V shed 3 bases and J shed 7 bases, with 14 bases lying between them. This CDR3 spans 13 amino acids. Germline V lookup: CDR1 SGHNT, CDR2 YYREEE (reference sequence). CDR3 sequence reads: CASSSAGLREQYF. The CDR3 DNA reads as TGTGCCAGCAGCTCAGCAGGACTGAGGGAGCAGTACTTC.

This chain connects TRBV19 to TRBJ1-5; 10 bases agree with TRBD1. The CDR3 sequence is 16 residues long. CDR1 is LNHDA, CDR2 SQIVND, per germline (reference sequence). Losses at the gene ends were 10 bases for V and 1 base for J; bases not matched to a gene: 10. In DNA, the CDR3 is TGTGCCACCAGCCGGGACAGGGGACGAAGCAATCAGCCCCAGCATTTT. It yields the protein CATSRDRGRSNQPQHF.

The V call is TRBV11-3, the J call TRBJ1-3; no clear D gene. The CDR3 is 16 amino acids. The germline V and J ends were trimmed by 2 bases and 0 bases, with 11 bases remaining between them. Germline V gives CDR1 SGHNT, CDR2 YENEEA. The CDR3 protein is CASSLSRHLSGNTIYF. The CDR3 nucleotides are TGTGCCAGCAGCTTAAGCCGACACCTCTCTGGAAACACCATATATTTT.

V gene TRBV20-1 combines with J gene TRBJ1-4; D uncertain. V lost 3 bases and J lost 7, with 18 bases in between. The CDR3 totals 15 residues. Germline V CDR1 and CDR2: DFQATT, SNEGSKA (reference sequence). The CDR3 bases are TGCAGTGCTAGTGGCAGACGGGTGGGTGGTGAAAAACTGTTTTTT. Encoded protein: CSASGRRVGGEKLFF.

The rearrangement joins TRBV10-2 to TRBJ2-1; TRBD2 is a possible D gene (5 bases). The CDR3 loop spans 15 amino acids. Trimming shortened V by 1 base and J by 2 bases, and 9 bases separated the two germline ends. CDR1 is WSHSY and CDR2 is SAAADI in the germline V gene. Here the CDR3 DNA reads TGCGCCAGCAGTGAGTTTGACGGGACCTACAATGAGCAGTTCTTC. Translating it yields CASSEFDGTYNEQFF.

There are a few counts of this clone. This chain uses TRBV19 with TRBJ1-2; the match to TRBD1 covers 9 bases. The J segment lost 3 bases and the V segment lost 9 bases, leaving 14 bases of the junction unmatched. The CDR3 sequence is 16 residues long. CDR1 LNHDA and CDR2 SQIVND come from the germline V gene (reference sequence). For the CDR3, the DNA is TGTGCCAGCCAACGGGACAGGGTTAACCGGGACTATGGCTACACCTTC. This gives the protein CASQRDRVNRDYGYTF.

The chain couples TRBV5-5 to TRBJ2-7; 8 bases fit TRBD1. The length of the CDR3 is 15 residues. The trim removed 4 bases at V and 3 bases at J, leaving 9 bases unmatched. Germline-derived CDR1 and CDR2 are SGHKS and YYEKEE (reference sequence). In DNA form, the CDR3 reads TGTGCCAGCAGCAGTGGGACAGGTGATTACTACGAGCAGTACTTC. It codes for CASSSGTGDYYEQYF.

The CDR3 coding sequence is TGTGCCAGCAGCTTCCTTCCGGGACAGGGGATAGTGGAGCAGTACTTC. Translation gives CASSFLPGQGIVEQYF. The V call is TRBV7-9, the J call TRBJ2-7; TRBD1 aligns across 10 bases. CDR1 and CDR2 from the germline V gene are SEHNR and FQNEAQ (reference sequence). The J segment lost 7 bases and the V segment lost 3 bases, leaving 12 bases of the junction unmatched. This CDR3 contains 16 residues. Supplemented by reference TRBV7-9 and TRBJ2-7, the full variable domain reads DTGVSQNPRHKITKRGQNVTFRCDPISEHNRLYWYRQTLGQGPEFLTYFQNEAQLEKSRLLSDRFSAERPKGSFSTLEIQRTEQGDSAMYLCASSFLPGQGIVEQYFGPGTRLTVT.

The chain couples TRBV30 to TRBJ1-2, with a tentative D call TRBD1 (5 bases). Germline CDR1 GTSNPN, CDR2 SVGIG (reference sequence). Between the trimmed V and J ends, which lost 1 base and 8 bases, there was a span of 17 bases. This CDR3 spans 14 amino acids. CDR3 protein: CAWSESRGGWGYTF. The CDR3 DNA reads as TGTGCCTGGAGTGAGAGCCGCGGGGGGTGGGGCTACACCTTC.

This chain joins TRBV5-1 and TRBJ1-2; no firm D call. This CDR3 has 15 residues. Germline loops: CDR1 SGHRS, CDR2 YFSETQ. The V gene lost 4 bases and the J gene lost 4 bases, with 17 bases spanning the gap. CDR3 in amino acids: CASSAESEPLYGYTF. CDR3 coding DNA: TGCGCCAGCAGCGCCGAATCGGAGCCCCTCTATGGCTACACCTTC.

J is TRBJ1-5 and V is TRBV6-5; the match to TRBD1 covers 7 bases. Germline-derived CDR1 and CDR2 are MNHEY and SVGAGI. This CDR3 has 16 amino acids. J lost 4 bases, V lost 2 bases, and 8 bases had no gene match. CDR3 loop: CASSYPKTGRNQPQHF. The CDR3 bases are TGTGCCAGCAGTTACCCCAAGACAGGGCGGAATCAGCCCCAGCATTTT.

This chain connects TRBV19 to TRBJ2-1, with TRBD2 matching over 7 bases. The J segment lost 9 bases and the V segment lost 3 bases, leaving 5 bases of the junction unmatched. This CDR3 comprises 13 residues. Germline V gene sequence: CDR1 LNHDA, CDR2 SQIVND (reference sequence). The CDR3: CASSIWEGTEQFF. The CDR3 nucleotides read TGTGCCAGTAGTATCTGGGAGGGCACTGAGCAGTTCTTC.

This chain links TRBV4-1 with TRBJ2-7, with D maybe TRBD1 (5 bases). The CDR3 loop spans 18 amino acids. Germline assignment: CDR1 MGHRA and CDR2 YSYEKL. V was trimmed by 1 base and J by 0 bases, leaving 19 bases between them. CDR3 coding DNA: TGCGCCAGCAGCCAAGCTCCCCAGACAGTAGCTTTCTCCTACGAGCAGTACTTC. Protein product: CASSQAPQTVAFSYEQYF.

The genes are TRBV5-6 and TRBJ1-5, with D possibly TRBD1 on 6 matching bases. Trimming cost V 4 bases and J 3 bases, with 11 bases left between them. The CDR3 loop spans 14 amino acids. The germline V gene has CDR1 SGHDT and CDR2 YYEEEE. DNA for the CDR3: TGTGCCAGCAGCAGGACAGATGACAATCAGCCCCAGCATTTT. This gives the protein CASSRTDDNQPQHF.

The chain carries TRBV4-1 and TRBJ1-5; a possible D gene is TRBD1 (5 bases). V lost 1 base, J lost 5 bases, and 12 bases lay in between. CDR3 length: 15 amino acids. CDR1 and CDR2 (germline): MGHRA, YSYEKL. The CDR3 loop reads CASSQGAGKYQPQHF. The CDR3 bases are TGCGCCAGCAGCCAAGGAGCAGGGAAGTATCAGCCCCAGCATTTT.

This chain joins TRBV24-1 and TRBJ2-3; TRBD2 aligns across 14 bases. This CDR3 is built from 17 residues. V trimming: 4 bases; J trimming: 4 bases; junction bases outside the gene matches: 6. Germline CDR1 KGHDR, CDR2 SFDVKD. CDR3 in amino acids: CATSDRGTSGSADTQYF. The DNA of the CDR3 is TGTGCCACCAGTGACCGCGGGACTAGCGGGAGTGCAGATACGCAGTATTTT.

The count of this clone is one. V gene TRBV3-1 (or the pseudogene TRBV3-2) combines with J gene TRBJ1-6; 11 nucleotides line up with TRBD1. CDR1 and CDR2 from the germline V gene are LGHDT and YNNKEL (reference sequence). The CDR3 consists of 16 residues. With 5 bases clipped from V and 10 bases from J, the junction kept 10 bases outside the gene matches. CDR3 coding DNA: TGTGCCAGCAGCTCCTACGGACAGGGGGCTTGGTCACCCCTCCACTTT. Translation gives CASSSYGQGAWSPLHF.

This clone turned up a few times. CDR3 DNA sequence: TGTGCCAGCAGCTCGGGGACTAGCGGGTACTTTGAGCAGTTCTTC. Its protein is CASSSGTSGYFEQFF. V usage is TRBV7-9 and J usage is TRBJ2-1; 12 nucleotides line up with TRBD2. The junction had 7 bases not matched to a gene; V was cut back by 4 bases and J by 9 bases. The CDR3 is 15 amino acids. Per the germline V gene, CDR1 is SEHNR and CDR2 is FQNEAQ (reference sequence).

Details on this clone: Other DNA sequences in the sample encode the same CDR3. The chain carries TRBV6-5 and TRBJ2-7; 8 bases are a match to TRBD2. CDR3 size: 16 residues. Trimming cost V 0 bases and J 0 bases; bases outside gene matches: 4. Germline V gene lookup returns CDR1 MNHEY and CDR2 SVGAGI. CDR3 nucleotides: TGTGCCAGCAGTTACTCCACTAGCGGTTCCTCCTACGAGCAGTACTTC. This sequence encodes CASSYSTSGSSYEQYF.

CDR3: CASSPQGAESGELFF. DNA of the CDR3: TGTGCCAGCTCACCTCAGGGGGCTGAATCCGGGGAGCTGTTTTTT. The chain recombines TRBV18 with TRBJ2-2; 8 positions agree with TRBD1. The V segment lost 3 bases and the J segment 6 bases; nucleotides outside the gene matches: 6. Germline V gene data show CDR1 as KGHSH and CDR2 as LQKENI. The CDR3 loop spans 15 amino acids.